Below, 24 T cell receptor beta chains from the same sample are listed, as sequenced in a study of T cells after yellow fever vaccination. TCRdb called the 5' RACE reads again in MiXCR, with one record for every CDR3 protein. In the table there are 100,000 to 150,000 distinct CDR3 sequences, about 8.2% of which are singletons. This material consisted of CD8+ T cells sorted from PBMCs, taken on the day of the yellow fever booster vaccination. The receptors come from a young man who received the YFV17D yellow fever vaccine.

This clonotype was seen only a few times. One end of the junction does not line up with germline, which may come from a read error. The V call is TRBV7-9, the J call TRBJ1-1, with D possibly TRBD1 on 6 matching bases. This CDR3 has 16 residues. Per germline, CDR1 SEHNR and CDR2 FQNEAQ (reference sequence). The CDR3 region has the DNA TGTGCCAGCAGTTTAGCGCCGACAGGTAGGAACACTGAAGCTTTCTTT. Residues: CASSLAPTGRNTEAFF.

This clonotype was seen a few times. This CDR3 reads CASSYARGGGYEQYF. The CDR3, as DNA: TGTGCCAGCAGTTACGCCCGGGGCGGGGGGTACGAGCAGTACTTC. The chain uses TRBV6-5 and TRBJ2-7, with 8 bases identical to TRBD2. The CDR3 runs 15 residues. Germline CDR1 MNHEY, CDR2 SVGAGI. The V gene end was trimmed by 2 bases and the J gene end by 4 bases; junction bases not matched to a gene: 7.

This clonotype was counted between two and nine times. The chain joins TRBV7-6 to TRBJ2-7; D unresolved. This CDR3 spans 18 amino acids. Germline V gene sequence: CDR1 SGHVS, CDR2 FNYEAQ. V was shortened by 8 bases and J by 0 bases, with 26 bases between the two germline ends. The CDR3: CASPHRTAPALSSYEQYV. In nucleotides, the CDR3 is TGTGCCAGCCCCCATAGAACGGCCCCCGCCCTTAGCTCCTACGAGCAGTACGTC.

A few counts support this clonotype. The CDR3 loop reads CASSFPTSGGDNEQFF. CDR3 DNA sequence: TGTGCCAGCAGCTTCCCGACTAGCGGGGGGGACAATGAGCAGTTCTTC. The V and J genes are TRBV7-8 and TRBJ2-1, with 14 bases identical to TRBD2. Per the germline V gene, CDR1 is SGHVS and CDR2 is FQNEAQ. With 3 bases clipped from V and 5 bases from J, the junction kept 3 bases outside the gene matches. This CDR3 has 16 amino acids.

The table lists this clonotype with a few counts. This sequence joins TRBV4-3 and TRBJ2-1; D unclear. CDR1 and CDR2 (germline): LGHNA, YSLEER. This CDR3 contains 17 residues. The V end was cut by 0 bases, the J end by 0 bases, with 12 bases between. The CDR3 DNA is TGCGCCAGCAGCCAAGATCTTAGGATGAGCTCCTACAATGAGCAGTTCTTC. Translated: CASSQDLRMSSYNEQFF.

The chain has TRBV7-9 and TRBJ1-1, with D uncertain. V was pared by 6 bases and J by 1 base, with 24 bases between. The CDR3 runs 18 residues. Germline values: CDR1 SEHNR, CDR2 FQNEAQ (reference sequence). The CDR3 here is CASSQTILQRSSNTEAFF. The CDR3, as DNA: TGTGCCAGCAGTCAAACTATCCTACAGCGGTCCTCGAACACTGAAGCTTTCTTT.

This clonotype was observed at least ten times. This chain connects TRBV7-8 to TRBJ2-3; TRBD1 matches at 8 bases. The CDR3 runs 16 residues. Germline values: CDR1 SGHVS, CDR2 FQNEAQ. V dropped 5 bases and J dropped 3; count of bases not matched to a gene: 10. The CDR3 reads CASSQRTGLGTDTQYF. The DNA of the CDR3 is TGTGCCAGCAGCCAGAGGACAGGGTTGGGGACAGATACGCAGTATTTT.

The J gene is TRBJ2-2, the V gene TRBV24-1; D unresolved. There are 14 residues in the CDR3. V was pared by 2 bases and J by 5 bases, with 8 bases between. Germline CDR1 reads KGHDR; CDR2 reads SFDVKD. The CDR3 is CATSDSRGTGELFF. The CDR3, as DNA: TGTGCCACCAGTGATTCCCGAGGAACCGGGGAGCTGTTTTTT.

This clonotype was seen repeatedly, ten times or more. J is TRBJ2-4 and V is TRBV5-1, with TRBD1 matching over 8 bases. CDR3 size: 19 residues. From germline, CDR1 is SGHRS and CDR2 YFSETQ. Trimming took 0 bases from V and 0 from J; bases not matched to a gene: 11. The CDR3 DNA reads TGCGCCAGCAGCTTGGGGATTTCCGGGACAGGACTAGCCAAAAACATTCAGTACTTC. It yields the protein CASSLGISGTGLAKNIQYF.

This clonotype was picked up a small number of times. The chain recombines TRBV25-1 with TRBJ2-1; D possibly corresponds to TRBD2 (5 bases). Germline CDR1 is MGHDK and CDR2 is SYGVNS. V was shortened by 3 bases and J by 3 bases, with 9 bases between the two germline ends. CDR3 length equals 14 residues. In DNA form, the CDR3 reads TGTGCCAGCAGTGACAGCGGAAACTACAATGAGCAGTTCTTC. This codes for CASSDSGNYNEQFF.

The CDR3 coding sequence is TGTGCCAGCAGTTACTCCGACGGGGGATTGTATGGCTACACCTTC. Translated: CASSYSDGGLYGYTF. The gene calls are TRBV6-6 and TRBJ1-2; weak D call: TRBD1 (5 bases). Trimming took off 0 bases at V and 5 bases at J, with 13 bases between the two ends. This CDR3 has 15 amino acids. From germline, CDR1 is MNHNY and CDR2 SVGAGI (reference sequence).

This chain uses TRBV4-2 with TRBJ2-3; 10 nucleotides line up with TRBD2. The CDR3 consists of 17 residues. Germline-derived CDR1 and CDR2 are LGHNA and YNFKEQ. Trimming at V came to 1 base and at J to 2 bases, leaving 6 bases not matched to a gene. CDR3 sequence reads: CASSQGTLAGATDTQYF. DNA for the CDR3: TGTGCCAGCAGCCAAGGGACTCTAGCGGGGGCCACAGATACGCAGTATTTT.

Only a few counts were recorded for this clonotype. This rearrangement joins TRBV2 to TRBJ2-1, with a weak D call TRBD1 (6 bases). V lost 8 bases and J 6 bases, leaving 17 bases between the germline ends. CDR3 size: 14 residues. Germline V gene sequence: CDR1 SNHLY, CDR2 FYNNEI. CDR3 DNA: TGTGCCAGCTGCCCGGACAGAACCCCCAATGAGCAGTTCTTC. Amino acids: CASCPDRTPNEQFF. Looking up the rest from reference TRBV2 and TRBJ2-1 gives the full variable domain: EPEVTQTPSHQVTQMGQEVILRCVPISNHLYFYWYRQILGQKVEFLVSFYNNEISEKSEIFDDQFSVERPDGSNFTLKIRSTKLEDSAMYFCASCPDRTPNEQFFGPGTRLTVL.

The sample holds a few counts of this clonotype. The J gene is TRBJ2-7, the V gene TRBV11-2; no firm D call. Trimming removed 1 base at V and 0 bases at J, with 10 bases between. Germline assignment: CDR1 SGHAT and CDR2 FQNNGV. The CDR3 is 15 amino acids. As DNA, the CDR3 is TGTGCCAGCAGCTTAGGCCAGGACCGCTCCTACGAGCAGTACTTC. Translated: CASSLGQDRSYEQYF.

This clonotype turned up a few times. The rearrangement uses TRBV5-6 and TRBJ2-7; no definite D call. V lost 2 bases and J lost 3, with 12 bases in between. Per the germline V gene, CDR1 is SGHDT and CDR2 is YYEEEE. This CDR3 contains 14 residues. CDR3 sequence: CASSFLGNLYEQYV. The CDR3 DNA is TGTGCCAGCAGCTTTTTGGGTAATCTCTACGAGCAGTACGTC.

This clonotype was counted ten times or more. The chain combines TRBV5-1 with TRBJ2-3; tentatively, D is TRBD1 or TRBD2 (6 bases each). Trimming pared 2 bases from V and 0 bases from J, leaving 10 bases between. The CDR3 covers 15 residues. Germline lookup yields CDR1 SGHRS and CDR2 YFSETQ. CDR3 DNA sequence: TGCGCCAGCAGCTTTACAGGGACTAGCACAGATACGCAGTATTTT. Translation: CASSFTGTSTDTQYF.

The sample holds a few counts of this clonotype. This chain uses TRBV7-9 with TRBJ1-1; 9 nucleotides match TRBD1. With V trimmed by 5 bases and J by 0 bases, 4 bases remained unmatched. Germline CDR1 is SEHNR and CDR2 is FQNEAQ (reference sequence). This CDR3 has 15 residues. The CDR3 loop is CASSTGQGLNTEAFF. DNA of the CDR3: TGTGCCAGCAGCACGGGACAGGGATTGAACACTGAAGCTTTCTTT. Variable domain in full (rest from reference TRBV7-9 and TRBJ1-1): DTGVSQNPRHKITKRGQNVTFRCDPISEHNRLYWYRQTLGQGPEFLTYFQNEAQLEKSRLLSDRFSAERPKGSFSTLEIQRTEQGDSAMYLCASSTGQGLNTEAFFGQGTRLTVV.

This clonotype was observed at least ten times. The genes are TRBV6-2 or TRBV6-3 and TRBJ2-4; D may be TRBD2 (5 bases). The germline V and J ends were trimmed by 7 bases and 7 bases, with 20 bases remaining between them. CDR3 length: 15 residues. The germline gives CDR1 MNHEY, CDR2 SVGEGT. The CDR3 DNA is TGTGCCAGCACCTCCCACCGGGAAAGTTTTAACATTCAGTACTTC. Protein sequence: CASTSHRESFNIQYF.

This rearrangement joins TRBV7-6 to TRBJ2-5; weak D call: TRBD1 (6 bases). The CDR3 runs 17 residues. The V end lost 2 bases, the J end lost 2 bases, and 18 bases lay between the germline ends. Germline V lookup: CDR1 SGHVS, CDR2 FNYEAQ. DNA for the CDR3: TGTGCCAGCAGCTTACCCGAAGTACAGGGTTTTCAAGAGACCCAGTACTTC. Its protein product is CASSLPEVQGFQETQYF.

This clonotype was counted at least ten times. The rearrangement uses TRBV10-3 and TRBJ2-7, with TRBD1 matching 8 bases. Germline CDR1 reads ENHRY; CDR2 reads SYGVKD. V lost 4 bases to trimming and J lost 5 bases; unmatched junction nucleotides: 10. The CDR3 has 15 amino acids. The DNA of the CDR3 is TGTGCCATCAGTGCGATAGCCCAGGGGGCCCACGAGCAGTACTTC. Its translation: CAISAIAQGAHEQYF.

This clonotype came up a few times. The chain uses TRBV6-5 and TRBJ2-1; 7 positions match TRBD2. Germline loops: CDR1 MNHEY, CDR2 SVGAGI. The CDR3 has 17 residues. Trimming cost V 0 bases and J 2 bases; bases outside gene matches: 7. CDR3: CASSYSPGREAYNEQFF. The CDR3 DNA sequence: TGTGCCAGCAGTTACTCGCCGGGACGGGAGGCCTACAATGAGCAGTTCTTC.

This clonotype has more than one count but fewer than ten. This chain connects TRBV7-9 to TRBJ2-1, with TRBD2 identical over 9 bases. The V and J ends lost 6 bases and 7 bases, in that order; junction bases with no gene match: 13. The germline gives CDR1 SEHNR, CDR2 FQNEAQ (reference sequence). CDR3 length equals 16 residues. CDR3 region: CASSNLAGPAGNEQFF. The CDR3 DNA sequence: TGTGCCAGCAGTAATCTAGCGGGGCCCGCCGGTAATGAGCAGTTCTTC.

The rearrangement links TRBV29-1 to TRBJ1-2; D not resolved. This CDR3 comprises 12 residues. Germline V CDR1 and CDR2: SQVTM, ANQGSEA. V gave up 4 bases and J gave up 0 bases, with 6 bases separating them. The CDR3 loop reads CSVVGANYGYTF. The CDR3 region has the DNA TGCAGCGTTGTGGGTGCTAACTATGGCTACACCTTC. The full variable domain, with the rest looked up from reference TRBV29-1 and TRBJ1-2, is SAVISQKPSRDICQRGTSLTIQCQVDSQVTMMFWYRQQPGQSLTLIATANQGSEATYESGFVIDKFPISRPNLTFSTLTVSNMSPEDSSIYLCSVVGANYGYTFGSGTRLTVV.

This chain connects TRBV18 to TRBJ2-3; tentative D call: TRBD2 (5 bases). Looked up from germline, CDR1 is KGHSH and CDR2 is LQKENI. The length of the CDR3 is 17 residues. The V end was cut by 6 bases, the J end by 6 bases, with 25 bases between. The CDR3 DNA is TGTGCCAGCTCGCCGTGGTTGTTTAGGGTCCGCGGGGATACGCAGTATTTT. Translated: CASSPWLFRVRGDTQYF. Full variable domain (missing parts from reference TRBV18 and TRBJ2-3): NAGVMQNPRHLVRRRGQEARLRCSPMKGHSHVYWYRQLPEEGLKFMVYLQKENIIDESGMPKERFSAEFPKEGPSILRIQQVVRGDSAAYFCASSPWLFRVRGDTQYFGPGTRLTVL.